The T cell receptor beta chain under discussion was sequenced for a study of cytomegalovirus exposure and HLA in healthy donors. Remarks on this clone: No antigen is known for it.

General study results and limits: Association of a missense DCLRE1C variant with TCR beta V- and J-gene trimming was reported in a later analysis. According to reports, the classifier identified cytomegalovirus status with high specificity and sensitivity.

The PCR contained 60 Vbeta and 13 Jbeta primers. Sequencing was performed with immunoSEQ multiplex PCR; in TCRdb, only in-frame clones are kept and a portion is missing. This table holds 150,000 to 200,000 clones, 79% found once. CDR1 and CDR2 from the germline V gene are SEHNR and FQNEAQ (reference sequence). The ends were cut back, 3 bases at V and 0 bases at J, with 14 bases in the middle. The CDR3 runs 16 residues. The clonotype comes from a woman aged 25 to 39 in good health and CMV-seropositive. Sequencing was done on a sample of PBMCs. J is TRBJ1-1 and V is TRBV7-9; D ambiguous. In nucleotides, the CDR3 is TGTGCCAGCAGCTTCCCGGTTTTACGAATGAACACTGAAGCTTTCTTT. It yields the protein CASSFPVLRMNTEAFF. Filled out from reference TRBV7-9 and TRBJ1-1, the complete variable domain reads DTGVSQNPRHKITKRGQNVTFRCDPISEHNRLYWYRQTLGQGPEFLTYFQNEAQLEKSRLLSDRFSAERPKGSFSTLEIQRTEQGDSAMYLCASSFPVLRMNTEAFFGQGTRLTVV.